This TCR beta chain was identified during a study of blood T cell repertoires in COVID-19. Study-level background: Samples representing acute and convalescent COVID-19 were sourced from the United States, Italy and Spain. In each case, the material was cDNA or gDNA derived from T cells, B-cell-depleted T cells, or PBMCs.

In the original workflow: Reference gene primer amplification gave estimated nucleated cell counts. Sequencing was performed with immunoSEQ multiplex PCR; in TCRdb, only in-frame clones are kept and a portion is missing. V, J and clone size are taken as reported in that table, and D and trimming were inferred from the DNA itself. Of about 240,000 clones listed, approximately 80% are singletons. Per germline, CDR1 KGHSH and CDR2 LQKENI. This CDR3 region has 16 residues. Deletions cut 3 bases from V and 0 bases from J, with 12 bases between. This TCR was recovered from a woman aged 55-70 years with active or convalescent COVID-19. The genes are TRBV18 and TRBJ1-3; no firm D call. What was sequenced was peripheral blood. The CDR3 coding sequence is TGTGCCAGCTCACCTAATATGGGAGGCTCTGGAAACACCATATATTTT. The encoded protein is CASSPNMGGSGNTIYF. Looking up the rest from reference TRBV18 and TRBJ1-3 gives the full variable domain: NAGVMQNPRHLVRRRGQEARLRCSPMKGHSHVYWYRQLPEEGLKFMVYLQKENIIDESGMPKERFSAEFPKEGPSILRIQQVVRGDSAAYFCASSPNMGGSGNTIYFGEGSWLTVV.